These 27 T cell receptor beta chains came from one sample sequenced in a study of early T cells in non-severe SARS-CoV-2 infection. One entry per CDR3 protein results from TCRdb running MiXCR on the 5' RACE reads. The data show tens of thousands of distinct CDR3 sequences, less than 5.5% seen once. Sequencing used whole blood, obtained at baseline. Receptors were obtained from an adult who was a healthcare worker with PCR-confirmed SARS-CoV-2 infection or an uninfected control (not recorded which).

This clonotype was observed at least ten times. The chain uses TRBV4-2 and TRBJ2-2; a possible D gene is TRBD2 (5 bases). The CDR3 consists of 18 residues. Germline CDR1 reads LGHNA; CDR2 reads YNFKEQ. The germline V and J ends were trimmed by 4 bases and 7 bases, with 25 bases remaining between them. Here the CDR3 DNA reads TGTGCCAGCAGCCCCGCCCCGGAAGAGAGGGAGTTGATCGGGGAGCTGTTTTTT. Translated: CASSPAPEERELIGELFF.

This clonotype was seen only a few times. The chain employs TRBV4-1 and TRBJ1-3; D is unresolved. The V and J ends lost 1 base and 0 bases respectively, with 19 bases between them. Germline V CDR1 and CDR2: MGHRA, YSYEKL. The CDR3 sequence is 19 residues long. The CDR3 is CASSQVYPRVDHSGNTIYF. CDR3 nucleotides: TGCGCCAGCAGCCAAGTCTATCCGAGAGTGGATCACTCTGGAAACACCATATATTTT.

This clonotype was seen ten or more times. The chain combines TRBV29-1 with TRBJ2-2, with D possibly TRBD2 on 5 matching bases. V was shortened by 5 bases and J by 2 bases, with 12 bases between the two germline ends. This CDR3 is 14 amino acids long. Germline V gene sequence: CDR1 SQVTM, CDR2 ANQGSEA. Here the CDR3 DNA reads TGCAGCGTTTCGGAGGTCGCAAACACCGGGGAGCTGTTTTTT. As protein: CSVSEVANTGELFF.

This chain links TRBV6-1 with TRBJ1-1; 8 nucleotides agree with TRBD1. The V gene end was trimmed by 7 bases and the J gene end by 5 bases; junction bases not matched to a gene: 6. This CDR3 comprises 13 residues. Looked up from germline, CDR1 is MNHNS and CDR2 is SASEGT. The CDR3 reads CASNGQGFTEAFF. DNA of the CDR3: TGTGCCAGCAACGGACAGGGTTTTACTGAAGCTTTCTTT.

This clonotype was detected a few times. The rearrangement links TRBV29-1 to TRBJ2-1; possible D gene TRBD2, 6 bases. There are 12 residues in the CDR3. From germline, CDR1 is SQVTM and CDR2 ANQGSEA. Trimming left V 3 bases short and J 7 bases short, with 10 bases between. CDR3 coding DNA: TGCAGCGTTGACAGGGCGGGAAATGAGCAGTTCTTC. This codes for CSVDRAGNEQFF.

The V gene is TRBV28, the J gene TRBJ2-4; D is ambiguous. V was pared by 5 bases and J by 0 bases, with 11 bases between. Germline values: CDR1 MDHEN, CDR2 SYDVKM. This CDR3 is built from 15 residues. The CDR3 is CASSPQELAKNIQYF. CDR3 in DNA: TGTGCCAGCAGTCCCCAAGAATTAGCCAAAAACATTCAGTACTTC.

The V call is TRBV9, the J call TRBJ1-1, with unresolved D. V lost 0 bases and J 4 bases, leaving 7 bases between the germline ends. The CDR3 has 13 residues. CDR1 is SGDLS, CDR2 YYNGEE, per germline. Written as DNA, the CDR3 is TGTGCCAGCAGCGTAGGCCAGAGCACTGAAGCTTTCTTT. As protein: CASSVGQSTEAFF.

In this sample, this clonotype turned up many times. The V gene is TRBV7-3, the J gene TRBJ2-1, with 7 bases matching TRBD2. The junction had 7 bases not matched to a gene; V was cut back by 5 bases and J by 3 bases. The CDR3 spans 15 residues. CDR1 and CDR2 (germline): SGHTA, FQGTGA. CDR3 DNA sequence: TGTGCCAGCAGCCCCACTAGCGAACTCTACAATGAGCAGTTCTTC. This codes for CASSPTSELYNEQFF.

The sample holds many counts of this clonotype. V usage is TRBV5-5 and J usage is TRBJ1-3; D not certain. CDR3 length: 13 amino acids. CDR1 is SGHKS and CDR2 is YYEKEE in the germline V gene (reference sequence). Trimming removed 8 bases from V and 2 bases from J, with 11 bases in between. The CDR3 DNA follows: TGTGCCAGTAGCGGGGTGACTGGAAACACCATATATTTT. It yields the protein CASSGVTGNTIYF.

This clonotype was seen many times. The V gene is TRBV12-3 or TRBV12-4, the J gene TRBJ1-2, with TRBD1 identical over 10 bases. The CDR3 extends over 13 amino acids. V dropped 6 bases and J dropped 8; count of bases not matched to a gene: 6. The CDR3 here is CASRRDRGAGYTF. The DNA of the CDR3 is TGTGCCAGCAGAAGGGACAGGGGCGCCGGCTACACCTTC.

This clonotype has a count of ten or more. The rearrangement joins TRBV19 to TRBJ2-5; D perhaps matches TRBD2 (5 bases). Germline assignment: CDR1 LNHDA and CDR2 SQIVND (reference sequence). The CDR3 consists of 13 residues. Trimming removed 5 bases at V and 3 bases at J, with 10 bases between. CDR3 loop: CASSGGLEETQYF. CDR3 nucleotides: TGTGCCAGTAGTGGCGGACTGGAAGAGACCCAGTACTTC.

This clonotype was observed many times. The chain carries TRBV9 and TRBJ2-7; the D is unclear. Between the trimmed V and J ends, which lost 0 bases and 0 bases, there was a span of 7 bases. The CDR3 runs 14 residues. Germline CDR1 reads SGDLS; CDR2 reads YYNGEE. In DNA form, the CDR3 reads TGTGCCAGCAGCGTAGCCTCAAGCTCCTACGAGCAGTACTTC. Its translation is CASSVASSSYEQYF.

The table lists this clonotype with many counts. V gene TRBV9 combines with J gene TRBJ2-7, with a tentative D call TRBD1 (7 bases). V gave up 2 bases and J gave up 5 bases, with 17 bases separating them. Germline assignment: CDR1 SGDLS and CDR2 YYNGEE. The CDR3 has 15 amino acids. For the CDR3, the DNA is TGTGCCAGCAGCGTTTCAGGGGGGTGGTCCAACGAGCAGTACTTC. This gives the protein CASSVSGGWSNEQYF.

This clonotype was counted only a few times. The rearrangement links TRBV30 to TRBJ1-1; 7 bases align to TRBD1. J was trimmed by 1 base and V by 4 bases; bases with no gene match: 9. The CDR3 length is 15 residues. Germline V gene lookup returns CDR1 GTSNPN and CDR2 SVGIG (reference sequence). The CDR3 sequence is CAWTPGQPKNTEAFF. The CDR3 region has the DNA TGTGCCTGGACGCCGGGACAGCCGAAGAACACTGAAGCTTTCTTT.

This clonotype was recorded at least ten times. The genes are TRBV10-1 and TRBJ2-7, with D tentatively TRBD1 (6 bases). From germline, CDR1 is WNHNN and CDR2 SYGVQD (reference sequence). V lost 2 bases and J 4 bases, leaving 15 bases between the germline ends. The CDR3 length is 15 residues. The CDR3 nucleotides are TGCGCCAGCAGTGAGGGGCAGGGACATCCTTACGAGCAGTACTTC. Translating gives CASSEGQGHPYEQYF.

This clonotype has more than one count but fewer than ten. The chain uses TRBV18 and TRBJ2-3, with 7 nucleotides matching TRBD1. The CDR3 spans 16 residues. Trimming cost V 2 bases and J 3 bases; bases outside gene matches: 8. CDR1 and CDR2 from the germline V gene are KGHSH and LQKENI. CDR3 sequence: CASSPNPGQLTDTQYF. CDR3 bases: TGTGCCAGCTCACCAAACCCGGGACAGCTTACAGATACGCAGTATTTT.

This clonotype was seen many times. The chain combines TRBV20-1 with TRBJ2-7; no definite D call. The CDR3 has 10 amino acids. Trimming removed 1 base from V and 6 bases from J, with 4 bases in between. Germline V CDR1 and CDR2: DFQATT, SNEGSKA (reference sequence). The CDR3 DNA reads TGCAGTGCTAGAGCTACCGAGCAGTACTTC. Protein sequence: CSARATEQYF.

The V gene is TRBV28, the J gene TRBJ2-7; the D call may be TRBD1 or TRBD2 (6 bases each). The V gene's germline CDR1 is MDHEN and CDR2 SYDVKM. The V end was cut by 7 bases, the J end by 5 bases, with 15 bases between. This CDR3 is 13 amino acids long. The CDR3 sequence: CASTPGGGDEQYF. Here the CDR3 DNA reads TGTGCCAGCACCCCCGGAGGGGGTGACGAGCAGTACTTC.

The chain employs TRBV27 and TRBJ2-7; TRBD2 aligns across 8 bases. The CDR3 extends over 15 amino acids. The germline V gene has CDR1 MNHEY and CDR2 SMNVEV (reference sequence). The J segment lost 3 bases and the V segment lost 5 bases, leaving 9 bases of the junction unmatched. The CDR3 nucleotides are TGTGCCAGCAGTCCGTATATGGGACTAGACTACGAGCAGTACTTC. Its translation: CASSPYMGLDYEQYF.

In its sample, this clonotype was seen many times. This sequence joins TRBV5-1 and TRBJ2-3, with 10 bases that match TRBD1. After removal of 0 bases from V and 3 bases from J, the junction contained 10 bases not matched to a gene. In germline, CDR1 is SGHRS, CDR2 YFSETQ. This CDR3 contains 18 residues. For the CDR3, the DNA is TGCGCCAGCAGCTTGGCCGGGCGGGACAGGGGTAGTACAGATACGCAGTATTTT. The encoded protein is CASSLAGRDRGSTDTQYF.

A few counts support this clonotype. The rearrangement uses TRBV3-1 and TRBJ2-3; 9 bases are shared with TRBD2. The J segment lost 3 bases and the V segment lost 1 base, leaving 8 bases of the junction unmatched. Germline CDR1 is LGHDT and CDR2 is YNNKEL (reference sequence). The CDR3 sequence is 17 residues long. The CDR3 here is CASSQVDSGRGTDTQYF. The CDR3 DNA is TGTGCCAGCAGCCAAGTGGATAGCGGGAGAGGTACAGATACGCAGTATTTT.

At least ten counts were recorded for this clonotype. This chain joins TRBV7-6 and TRBJ1-2; 7 bases are a match to TRBD1. There are 14 residues in the CDR3. V trimming: 4 bases; J trimming: 3 bases; junction bases outside the gene matches: 5. Germline V CDR1 and CDR2: SGHVS, FNYEAQ. The DNA for the CDR3 is TGTGCCAGCAGCTCAAGGGGGACAGACTATGGCTACACCTTC. This encodes CASSSRGTDYGYTF.

This clonotype was recorded a few times. This sequence joins TRBV12-3 or TRBV12-4 and TRBJ2-2; perhaps D is TRBD1 or TRBD2 (6 bases each). The CDR3 has 15 residues. Trimming shortened V by 10 bases and J by 0 bases, and 15 bases separated the two germline ends. The CDR3 sequence is CATRAGHSNTGELFF. In DNA, the CDR3 is TGTGCCACCCGCGCGGGACATTCGAACACCGGGGAGCTGTTTTTT.

This clonotype was counted at least ten times. The genes are TRBV28 and TRBJ1-2, with a possible D match to TRBD1 (6 bases). The V and J ends lost 4 bases and 8 bases respectively, with 20 bases between them. Germline CDR1 MDHEN, CDR2 SYDVKM. The CDR3 runs 15 residues. The chain's CDR3 is CASSSQISTGPGYTF. DNA for the CDR3: TGTGCCAGCAGTTCTCAAATCTCCACAGGGCCCGGCTACACCTTC.

This clonotype was found a few times. The chain is built from TRBV7-9 and TRBJ1-1; D is undetermined. The CDR3 consists of 13 residues. Germline lookup yields CDR1 SEHNR and CDR2 FQNEAQ (reference sequence). The V gene lost 4 bases and the J gene lost 0 bases, with 6 bases spanning the gap. The CDR3 is CASSSFVNTEAFF. For the CDR3, the DNA is TGTGCCAGCAGCTCCTTCGTGAACACTGAAGCTTTCTTT.

The table lists this clonotype with many counts. V gene TRBV6-2 or TRBV6-3 combines with J gene TRBJ1-1; D call uncertain. CDR3 length equals 14 residues. V was cut by 5 bases and J by 6 bases, with 16 bases left in between. Germline-derived CDR1 and CDR2 are MNHEY and SVGEGT. This chain's CDR3 is CASSLYGVGSEAFF. Here the CDR3 DNA reads TGTGCCAGCAGTCTTTATGGGGTCGGGTCTGAAGCTTTCTTT.

This clonotype was counted at least ten times. The genes are TRBV18 and TRBJ2-3, with D uncertain. Germline values: CDR1 KGHSH, CDR2 LQKENI. The V end was cut by 4 bases, the J end by 0 bases, with 8 bases between. CDR3 size: 14 residues. CDR3 residues: CASSQTPSTDTQYF. Here the CDR3 DNA reads TGTGCCAGCTCACAAACCCCGAGCACAGATACGCAGTATTTT.